The following is a T cell receptor (beta chain) sequence with its context. What it recognizes is unknown. The data derive from a study of graft-versus-host responses after intestinal transplantation. Study summary: Each patient got anti-thymocyte globulin induction, then tacrolimus and steroids for about 3 years.

CDR1 is LNHNV and CDR2 is YYDKDF in the germline V gene (reference sequence). V dropped 0 bases and J dropped 4 bases, with 15 bases sitting between them. The CDR3 loop spans 16 amino acids. Data came from immunoSEQ multiplex PCR; TCRdb stores just in-frame clones and leaves some out. The table includes about 70,000 clones, roughly 88% detected once. The chain links TRBV15 to TRBJ1-1, with D possibly being TRBD1 (6 bases). This TCR came from a human donor who received an intestinal transplant. The source was unstimulated CD8+ T cells sorted from spleen or lymph node cells, collected before intestinal transplant. The CDR3 DNA follows: TGTGCCACCAGCAGAGATCTTGGGGGCGCGAGCACTGAAGCTTTCTTT. It translates to CATSRDLGGASTEAFF.